The sequence of this T cell receptor (beta chain) was determined in a study of T cells in localized non-small cell lung cancer. This clone is judged large (0.1 to 1%). Germline CDR1 reads MGHRA; CDR2 reads YSYEKL. This CDR3 is 17 amino acids long. The ends lost 4 bases at V and 5 bases at J; junction bases unmatched: 9. Sequencing was performed with immunoSEQ multiplex PCR; in TCRdb, only in-frame clones are kept and a portion is missing. The sample consists of some 1,000 clones, around 18% of them appearing once. The sequence was collected from a female donor over 55 with stage I squamous cell lung carcinoma. This specimen consisted of lung tumor tissue, obtained before any cancer treatment. The chain carries TRBV4-1 and TRBJ2-1, with TRBD2 identical over 12 bases. As DNA, the CDR3 is TGCGCCAGCAGCCTAATACTAGCGGGAGGTGCCCACAATGAGCAGTTCTTC. Its protein is CASSLILAGGAHNEQFF.